This TCR beta chain was recovered during a study of blood T cell repertoires in COVID-19 (dated by TCRdb to the early 2020s). Concerning the study at large: Samples covering the acute and convalescent phases of COVID-19 were provided by collaborators in the United States, Italy and Spain. The material from the prospective study consisted of cDNA or gDNA derived from T cells, B-cell-depleted T cells, or PBMCs. Subjects who had been exposed to COVID-19, were actively infected with it, or had recovered from it provided the deeply sampled blood TCRbeta repertoires that made up the dataset. The samples were drawn from two sources: the first 160 participants of the ongoing ImmuneRACE study, and 1,000 to 1,500 subjects contributed by 6 global collaborators. Where available, HLA class I and class II types were obtained from metadata supplied by the sample provider rather than from assay-based typing. The repertoires were released in a freely available public database intended as a resource for research on the immune response to SARS-CoV-2. Nearly every sample came with metadata listing a de-identified subject ID, COVID-19 status, age in years and sex.

In the prospective study, participants were about 18 to 100 years old, resided in about two dozen geographic areas of the United States, and were enrolled through a virtual design. In the prospective study, participants were assigned to cohorts based on the clinical history participants reported in a screening survey and a study questionnaire. Mobile phlebotomists in the prospective study collected whole blood, serum and a nasopharyngeal or oropharyngeal swab from every participant. Over an approximately 2-month period, participants in the prospective study had the option of providing additional blood draws and questionnaires. Before DNA extraction, blood samples from the prospective study were shipped at room temperature or frozen. Findings and caveats that apply to the study as a whole: How much clinical and demographic metadata was included differed by source and by participant, and the metadata was provided uncurated.

The immunoSEQ Assay, a bias-controlled multiplex PCR, was used to amplify TCRbeta CDR3 regions from genomic DNA. Turning to the authors' computational methods: Within the assay, amplification of reference gene primers was used to estimate how many nucleated cells each sample contained. To quantify the absolute abundance of each unique TCRbeta CDR3 rearrangement, sequence reads were collapsed and filtered. Productive Simpson clonality was computed per sample as the square root of Simpson's diversity index over productive rearrangements. In TCRdb, the immuneACCESS table is reduced to in-frame sequences with V and J assigned. These tables do not hold every clone; where another copy was compared, an unresolved V gene accounts for under half, and the others remain unexplained. The V and J calls and the clone size are those of that table, but D and trimming were determined from the DNA. Recorded for this sample are around 250,000 clones; around 84% of them occurred a single time. Approximately 4% of the sample lies in the top ten.

Deletion took 1 base off V and 2 bases off J, with a span of 9 bases between the germline ends. Per the germline V gene, SGHTA is the CDR1 and FQGNSA is the CDR2. Measured from the cysteine to the phenylalanine, the CDR3 is 15 residues long. The retained sequence is limited to the CDR3, 45 bases, with the frame set at the first base. This clone was detected only once. Its specific antigen is unknown. Nothing much larger sits one base from this clone, and base qualities are not available. The sequence links TRBV7-2 to TRBJ1-3; no confident D gene assignment can be made. The sequencing sample was made of PBMCs or T cells enriched from blood (not recorded which). The origin of this receptor is a man younger than 45 with acute COVID-19. The nucleotides read TGTGCCAGCAGCTTAGAGTCCGGGGCTGGAAACACCATATATTTT. It translates to CASSLESGAGNTIYF. The CDR3, completed at both ends by the reference TRBV7-2 and TRBJ1-3 genes, gives the full variable domain GAGVSQSPSNKVTEKGKDVELRCDPISGHTALYWYRQSLGQGLEFLIYFQGNSAPDKSGLPSDRFSAERTGGSVSTLTIQRTQQEDSAVYLCASSLESGAGNTIYFGEGSWLTVV.